This T cell receptor (beta chain) was identified during a study of cytomegalovirus exposure and HLA in healthy donors. Study findings and constraints: A cluster of highly shared sequence variants was likely a sequencing artifact. Another analysis was done later, and it associated approximately 15,000 TCR beta sequences with HLA alleles at 0.05 false discovery rate.

PCR involved 60 Vbeta and 13 Jbeta primers. Using immunoSEQ multiplex PCR, the repertoire was profiled, and TCRdb retains in-frame clones only, with some absent. The sample has more than 150,000 clones; roughly 82% are singletons. Concerning this clone: As yet, its antigen is unknown.

The CDR3 has 12 amino acids. Sequencing was done on a sample of PBMCs. V is TRBV12-1 and J is TRBJ1-1; the D segment call TRBD1 is taken from the table without a DNA check. TRBV12-1 is a known pseudogene. This TCR was sampled from a woman aged 50 to 65 in good health and CMV-seropositive. The CDR3 DNA sequence: TGTGCCAGCAGCTCAGGGAACACTGAAGCTTTCTTT. This sequence encodes CASSSGNTEAFF.